This T cell receptor beta chain was recovered during a study of cytomegalovirus exposure and HLA in healthy donors. Study in general: A later analysis reported the roughly 120 validation repertoires used the same platform as the roughly 670 first-cohort repertoires.

This clone was observed once. The antigen is not known. Profiled with immunoSEQ multiplex PCR; TCRdb holds only in-frame clones, not every one. This repertoire shows around 150,000 clones, 88% found once; its top ten account for 7.5% to 10%. Findings of the study overall: Usually a TCR sequence was rare, but some public TCRs were found in many donors.

Germline V gives CDR1 SGDLS, CDR2 YYNGEE. The CDR3 is 15 amino acids. V shed 3 bases and J shed 7 bases, with 16 bases lying between them. The rearrangement uses TRBV9 and TRBJ1-4; D gene uncertain. Input material: PBMCs. This sequence was found in a woman aged 18-29 years in good health and CMV-seropositive. CDR3 residues: CASSATEGGSEKLFF. The CDR3, as DNA: TGTGCCAGCAGCGCCACGGAGGGAGGGAGTGAAAAACTGTTTTTT.